The 7 T cell receptor beta chains given below trace back to one sample, sequenced in a study of blood T cell repertoires in COVID-19. Sequencing used immunoSEQ multiplex PCR; TCRdb keeps in-frame clones, though not all of them. The table has approximately 280,000 clones, around nine tenths seen once. Material for sequencing was PBMCs or T cells enriched from blood (not recorded which). The receptor source for this set is a middle-aged woman who had recovered from COVID-19.

V usage is TRBV4-2 and J usage is TRBJ2-1; TRBD2 aligns across 11 bases. The CDR3 runs 16 residues. V lost 0 bases, J lost 15 bases, and 13 bases stayed unmatched. The germline CDR1 and CDR2 sequences are LGHNA and YNFKEQ. CDR3 in amino acids: CASSQDLVAGGLVPFF. The DNA for the CDR3 is TGTGCCAGCAGCCAAGATCTCGTAGCGGGAGGGCTGGTGCCGTTCTTC.

The table lists this clone with a count of one. The V and J genes are TRBV19 and TRBJ2-1; 7 nucleotides line up with TRBD2. Germline CDR1 and CDR2: LNHDA and SQIVND (reference sequence). V gave up 7 bases and J gave up 13 bases; unmatched junction bases: 13. The CDR3 has 13 residues. The CDR3 DNA sequence: TGTGCCAGTACCGAAACTAGCGCCAGAACCCAGTTCTTC. This translates into CASTETSARTQFF.

The chain carries TRBV9 and TRBJ1-4; tentative D call: TRBD1 (5 bases). CDR1 and CDR2 (germline): SGDLS, YYNGEE. Trimming left V 4 bases short and J 8 bases short, with 24 bases between. There are 17 residues in the CDR3. CDR3: CASSLDPIQGSQEKLFF. The CDR3 nucleotides read TGTGCCAGCAGCCTCGACCCCATCCAGGGCAGTCAAGAAAAACTGTTTTTT.

The rearrangement joins TRBV7-8 to TRBJ2-7; tentative D call: TRBD1 (5 bases). Trimming cost V 0 bases and J 10 bases, with 13 bases left between them. Germline values: CDR1 SGHVS, CDR2 FQNEAQ. The CDR3 is 13 residues long. The CDR3 reads CASSLATTVLQYF. The CDR3 nucleotides are TGTGCCAGCAGCTTAGCCACGACAGTTCTTCAGTACTTC. Complete variable domain (other parts from reference TRBV7-8 and TRBJ2-7): GAGVSQSPRYKVAKRGQDVALRCDPISGHVSLFWYQQALGQGPEFLTYFQNEAQLDKSGLPSDRFFAERPEGSVSTLKIQRTQQEDSAVYLCASSLATTVLQYFGPGTRLTVT.

The chain is built from TRBV19 and TRBJ1-5; possibly TRBD1 for D (6 bases). CDR3 length: 15 residues. Germline V lookup: CDR1 LNHDA, CDR2 SQIVND (reference sequence). V was shortened by 4 bases and J by 0 bases, with 10 bases between the two germline ends. CDR3 protein: CASSRPGDSNQPQHF. In nucleotides, the CDR3 is TGTGCCAGTAGTAGACCAGGGGATAGCAATCAGCCCCAGCATTTT.

The chain is built from TRBV6-2 or TRBV6-3 and TRBJ2-4; 12 bases agree with TRBD2. With 5 bases clipped from V and 1 base from J, the junction kept 9 bases outside the gene matches. The germline V gene encodes CDR1 MNHEY and CDR2 SVGEGT. This CDR3 spans 18 amino acids. CDR3 DNA: TGTGCCAGCAGTCGGACTAGCGGGATCAGGGAGGCCAAAAACATTCAGTACTTC. Residues: CASSRTSGIREAKNIQYF.

This clone has just one count. V is TRBV5-1 and J is TRBJ2-3; a possible D gene is TRBD2 (6 bases). CDR3 length equals 14 residues. CDR1 is SGHRS and CDR2 is YFSETQ in the germline V gene. Trimming took off 0 bases at V and 5 bases at J, with 10 bases between the two ends. CDR3 amino acids: CASSLGSGEDTQYF. For the CDR3, the DNA is TGCGCCAGCAGCTTGGGGTCGGGGGAAGATACGCAGTATTTT.